What follows are 27 T cell receptor beta chains derived from one specimen sequenced in a study of T-cell reconstitution after alpha-beta-depleted transplantation in children. As it was prepared, the TCRbeta library received unique molecular identifiers. Each CDR3 protein gets one entry after TCRdb re-called the PCR reads with MiXCR. The repertoire holds 530,000 or so distinct CDR3 sequences, 25% to 30% seen once, with 30% to 40% in the top ten. The sequencing here drew on PBMCs, taken before TCRalphabeta/CD19-depleted stem cell transplant. All receptors come from a boy less than two years old with Wiskott-Aldrich syndrome, due to receive a stem cell transplant.

The chain carries TRBV6-5 and TRBJ2-2; D is unresolved. This CDR3 has 12 residues. In germline, CDR1 is MNHEY, CDR2 SVGAGI. V lost 2 bases to trimming and J lost 6 bases, with 4 bases between them. The CDR3 DNA follows: TGTGCCAGCAGTTACGACGCCGGGGAGCTGTTTTTT. It encodes CASSYDAGELFF.

This clonotype has a handful of counts. The chain links TRBV7-9 to TRBJ2-4, with D tentatively TRBD2 (5 bases). Trimming removed 5 bases at V and 0 bases at J, with 14 bases between. CDR1 is SEHNR and CDR2 is FQNEAQ in the germline V gene (reference sequence). The length of the CDR3 is 16 residues. For the CDR3, the DNA is TGTGCCAGCAGCGCGGGTACAGCTCTAGCCAAAAACATTCAGTACTTC. This encodes CASSAGTALAKNIQYF.

The chain links TRBV5-1 to TRBJ2-1; D possibly uses TRBD1 or TRBD2 (5 bases each). Germline CDR1 and CDR2: SGHRS and YFSETQ. V was shortened by 4 bases and J by 0 bases, with 14 bases between the two germline ends. There are 16 residues in the CDR3. The CDR3 bases are TGCGCCAGCAGCCAATGGGACCGCAGCTCCTACAATGAGCAGTTCTTC. It codes for CASSQWDRSSYNEQFF.

This clonotype was recorded a few times. The rearrangement links TRBV28 to TRBJ2-1; TRBD1 agrees at 8 bases. CDR3 length equals 16 residues. With V trimmed by 10 bases and J by 4 bases, 15 bases remained unmatched. Germline CDR1 MDHEN, CDR2 SYDVKM. CDR3 in amino acids: CAIEGSVRGRYNEQFF. The CDR3 bases are TGTGCCATCGAAGGGTCGGTCAGGGGGCGTTACAATGAGCAGTTCTTC. Filled out from reference TRBV28 and TRBJ2-1, the complete variable domain reads DVKVTQSSRYLVKRTGEKVFLECVQDMDHENMFWYRQDPGLGLRLIYFSYDVKMKEKGDIPEGYSVSREKKERFSLILESASTNQTSMYLCAIEGSVRGRYNEQFFGPGTRLTVL.

This chain connects TRBV5-1 to TRBJ1-1; no definite D call. The germline V gene has CDR1 SGHRS and CDR2 YFSETQ. V dropped 7 bases and J dropped 1 base, with 11 bases sitting between them. The CDR3 totals 13 residues. CDR3 in amino acids: CASGQTENTEAFF. The CDR3 DNA sequence: TGCGCCAGCGGTCAAACGGAGAACACTGAAGCTTTCTTT.

The rearrangement links TRBV27 to TRBJ2-2; D remains ambiguous. This CDR3 has 14 residues. The germline V gene encodes CDR1 MNHEY and CDR2 SMNVEV (reference sequence). V was trimmed by 3 bases and J by 5 bases, leaving 10 bases between them. CDR3 amino acids: CASSLGFGTGELFF. The DNA of the CDR3 is TGTGCCAGCAGTTTGGGTTTCGGTACCGGGGAGCTGTTTTTT.

The V and J genes are TRBV28 and TRBJ1-2; 7 nucleotides align to TRBD1. The CDR3 is 14 residues long. Germline V CDR1 and CDR2: MDHEN, SYDVKM. Trimming removed 3 bases from V and 7 bases from J; junction bases left unmatched: 8. CDR3 sequence (DNA): TGTGCCAGCAGTTTGGCAGGGGGATCTAGTGGCTACACCTTC. Protein sequence: CASSLAGGSSGYTF.

The J gene is TRBJ2-3, the V gene TRBV20-1; 9 bases line up with TRBD2. Germline CDR1 reads DFQATT; CDR2 reads SNEGSKA (reference sequence). With 3 bases clipped from V and 5 bases from J, the junction kept 18 bases outside the gene matches. The CDR3 is 18 amino acids. The CDR3 spells CSASAFSSGDPRIDTQYF. CDR3 nucleotides: TGCAGTGCTAGTGCTTTCTCTAGCGGGGACCCCAGGATAGATACGCAGTATTTT.

In the case of this clonotype: The junction departs from the called germline gene at one end, perhaps through a read error. CDR3 protein: CASTLDTGGKNEQFF. In DNA, the CDR3 is TGCGCCAGCACCTTGGACACAGGGGGGAAAAATGAGCAGTTCTTC. The chain recombines TRBV5-1 with TRBJ2-1, with 8 bases aligning to TRBD1. Germline loops: CDR1 SGHRS, CDR2 YFSETQ. The length of the CDR3 is 15 residues.

In this sample, this clonotype turned up a few times. This chain links TRBV10-3 with TRBJ1-5; maybe TRBD1 (5 bases). The germline V gene encodes CDR1 ENHRY and CDR2 SYGVKD. The V and J ends lost 4 bases and 6 bases respectively, with 16 bases between them. This CDR3 has 15 amino acids. The CDR3 DNA sequence: TGTGCCATCAGTGCCTCCCAGGGCGCAGGTCAGCCCCAGCATTTT. Protein sequence: CAISASQGAGQPQHF.

This clonotype was observed a few times. The chain combines TRBV12-3 or TRBV12-4 with TRBJ2-5; D is undetermined. The germline V and J ends were trimmed by 6 bases and 3 bases, with 8 bases remaining between them. This CDR3 comprises 12 residues. CDR3 residues: CASRMRKETQYF. In DNA, the CDR3 is TGTGCCAGCAGAATGCGGAAAGAGACCCAGTACTTC.

In this sample, this clonotype turned up a few times. The chain is built from TRBV10-3 and TRBJ2-1, with D maybe TRBD1 (6 bases). The CDR3 is 14 residues long. Germline values: CDR1 ENHRY, CDR2 SYGVKD. V lost 7 bases to trimming and J lost 4 bases, with 14 bases between them. The chain's CDR3 is CAIKGVEVYNEQFF. The CDR3 DNA is TGTGCCATCAAGGGGGTCGAGGTATACAATGAGCAGTTCTTC.

This sequence joins TRBV20-1 and TRBJ2-3; D possibly corresponds to TRBD2 (6 bases). The CDR3 consists of 15 residues. Germline V lookup: CDR1 DFQATT, CDR2 SNEGSKA (reference sequence). Trimming shortened V by 3 bases and J by 2 bases, and 15 bases separated the two germline ends. The CDR3 is CSARVPGLHTDTQYF. The CDR3 DNA follows: TGCAGTGCTAGGGTACCGGGACTTCACACAGATACGCAGTATTTT.

This clonotype was found once. This chain connects TRBV30 to TRBJ1-6, with TRBD1 matching 7 bases. Unmatched junction bases numbered 12, after V lost 3 bases and J lost 10 bases. The CDR3 is 15 residues long. Per the germline V gene, CDR1 is GTSNPN and CDR2 is SVGIG (reference sequence). The CDR3 loop reads CAWRNRGMIRSPLHF. In DNA, the CDR3 is TGTGCCTGGAGAAACAGGGGCATGATCCGCTCACCCCTCCACTTT. Full variable domain (outside the CDR3, taken from reference TRBV30 and TRBJ1-6): SQTIHQWPATLVQPVGSPLSLECTVEGTSNPNLYWYRQAAGRGLQLLFYSVGIGQISSEVPQNLSASRPQDRQFILSSKKLLLSDSGFYLCAWRNRGMIRSPLHFGNGTRLTVT.

In its sample, this clonotype was seen a few times. The V call is TRBV20-1, the J call TRBJ2-7; TRBD2 might be the D (5 bases). CDR1 and CDR2 (germline): DFQATT, SNEGSKA (reference sequence). The CDR3 runs 13 residues. The V gene lost 3 bases and the J gene lost 4 bases, with 13 bases spanning the gap. CDR3 protein: CSASGLTGYEQYF. DNA of the CDR3: TGCAGTGCTAGCGGACTTACCGGGTACGAGCAGTACTTC.

This chain uses TRBV5-1 with TRBJ2-1; 9 bases line up with TRBD1. V lost 0 bases to trimming and J lost 8 bases; unmatched junction nucleotides: 6. The CDR3 spans 15 residues. Germline V gives CDR1 SGHRS, CDR2 YFSETQ. The CDR3 DNA reads TGCGCCAGCAGCTTGGTCCAGACAGGGGGGCATGAGCAGTTCTTC. Its translation is CASSLVQTGGHEQFF.

The rearrangement joins TRBV7-2 to TRBJ2-7; 7 nucleotides align to TRBD1. Trimming cost V 3 bases and J 2 bases; bases outside gene matches: 10. The CDR3 totals 16 residues. Per the germline V gene, CDR1 is SGHTA and CDR2 is FQGNSA. As DNA, the CDR3 is TGTGCCAGCAGCTTGCGTGCGGCAGGGGGTACCTACGAGCAGTACTTC. Residues: CASSLRAAGGTYEQYF.

This clonotype has more than one count but fewer than ten. This chain uses TRBV18 with TRBJ1-2; D gene unclear. The germline V and J ends were trimmed by 1 base and 4 bases, with 4 bases remaining between them. The V gene's germline CDR1 is KGHSH and CDR2 LQKENI. This CDR3 has 12 amino acids. The CDR3 sequence is CASSPRVYGYTF. CDR3 in DNA: TGTGCCAGCTCACCACGGGTCTATGGCTACACCTTC.

The V and J genes are TRBV7-2 and TRBJ1-1; the match to TRBD1 covers 11 bases. Germline V gene sequence: CDR1 SGHTA, CDR2 FQGNSA. This CDR3 has 16 amino acids. J lost 7 bases, V lost 4 bases, and 11 bases had no gene match. CDR3 residues: CASSSRVGQGADEAFF. For the CDR3, the DNA is TGTGCCAGCAGCTCTAGAGTCGGACAGGGGGCAGATGAAGCTTTCTTT. Together with reference TRBV7-2 and TRBJ1-1, the CDR3 gives the full variable domain: GAGVSQSPSNKVTEKGKDVELRCDPISGHTALYWYRQSLGQGLEFLIYFQGNSAPDKSGLPSDRFSAERTGGSVSTLTIQRTQQEDSAVYLCASSSRVGQGADEAFFGQGTRLTVV.

This clonotype was counted a few times. The chain employs TRBV6-1 and TRBJ1-4; perhaps TRBD1 as D (6 bases). V gave up 6 bases and J gave up 0 bases, with 11 bases separating them. Germline V gene data show CDR1 as MNHNS and CDR2 as SASEGT. The length of the CDR3 is 15 residues. This CDR3 reads CASRRGRTTNEKLFF. In DNA, the CDR3 is TGTGCCAGCAGAAGGGGGAGAACAACTAATGAAAAACTGTTTTTT.

The chain employs TRBV5-5 and TRBJ1-4, with TRBD1 as a possible D gene (6 bases). Germline assignment: CDR1 SGHKS and CDR2 YYEKEE (reference sequence). V lost 3 bases and J lost 7, with 13 bases in between. This CDR3 has 14 residues. CDR3 protein: CASSSAGAGEKLFF. CDR3 sequence (DNA): TGTGCCAGCAGCTCCGCAGGGGCCGGTGAAAAACTGTTTTTT.

This clonotype was detected only a few times. The chain recombines TRBV11-2 with TRBJ1-3, with no clear D. Germline lookup yields CDR1 SGHAT and CDR2 FQNNGV. The CDR3 is 14 residues long. V was shortened by 3 bases and J by 0 bases, with 6 bases between the two germline ends. CDR3 region: CASSLYSSGNTIYF. CDR3 bases: TGTGCCAGCAGCTTGTACAGCTCTGGAAACACCATATATTTT.

This chain uses TRBV29-1 with TRBJ2-1; 13 bases fit TRBD2. Unmatched junction bases numbered 2, after V lost 6 bases and J lost 3 bases. CDR1 and CDR2 (germline): SQVTM, ANQGSEA. CDR3 length equals 14 residues. The CDR3 protein is CSVGLAGNYNEQFF. The CDR3 DNA reads TGCAGCGTGGGACTAGCGGGGAACTACAATGAGCAGTTCTTC.

This chain links TRBV28 with TRBJ1-4, with 7 nucleotides matching TRBD1. The CDR3 loop spans 15 amino acids. In germline, CDR1 is MDHEN, CDR2 SYDVKM. Germline trimming cut 5 bases from V and 2 bases from J; bases unmatched to any gene: 5. The CDR3 here is CASSPDRATNEKLFF. The CDR3 DNA reads TGTGCCAGCAGTCCCGACAGGGCCACTAATGAAAAACTGTTTTTT.

The rearrangement joins TRBV28 to TRBJ1-1; unclear D gene. Germline V gives CDR1 MDHEN, CDR2 SYDVKM. Trimming took off 2 bases at V and 4 bases at J, with 11 bases between the two ends. The CDR3 is 14 amino acids. This CDR3 reads CASSLPVTSTEAFF. DNA for the CDR3: TGTGCCAGCAGTTTACCAGTTACTTCCACTGAAGCTTTCTTT.

This clonotype came up a few times. The chain has TRBV10-3 and TRBJ2-1; D not resolved. V lost 2 bases to trimming and J lost 7 bases, with 12 bases between them. CDR1 and CDR2 from the germline V gene are ENHRY and SYGVKD. The CDR3 runs 14 residues. The CDR3 sequence is CAISEPQRVNEQFF. CDR3 sequence (DNA): TGTGCCATCAGTGAGCCCCAGCGAGTGAATGAGCAGTTCTTC.

This clonotype came up a few times. This chain joins TRBV14 and TRBJ2-5, with D uncertain. The V end was cut by 4 bases, the J end by 6 bases, with 6 bases between. The CDR3 covers 11 residues. The germline CDR1 and CDR2 sequences are SGHDN and FVKESK. CDR3 in amino acids: CASSLQKTQYF. CDR3 DNA sequence: TGTGCCAGCAGCCTCCAGAAGACCCAGTACTTC.